This T cell receptor beta chain derives from a study of CD8 T cells in Susac syndrome. Reverse transcription of about 0.45 to 1 ug RNA was performed with random hexamers. By means of immunoSEQ multiplex PCR, TCR beta CDR3 spanning 54 Vbeta and 13 Jbeta underwent amplification. TCRdb called the immunoSEQ multiplex PCR reads again in MiXCR, with one record for every CDR3 protein. Of about 300,000 distinct CDR3 sequences listed, approximately 89% are singletons. Points from the study as a whole: The relatively small number of individuals in the TCR sequencing and HLA analysis was acknowledged by the study.

In this sample, this clonotype turned up once. Antigen: not known. Looked up from germline, CDR1 is SQVTM and CDR2 is ANQGSEA. V dropped 7 bases and J dropped 0 bases, with 15 bases sitting between them. The length of the CDR3 is 15 residues. The clonotype originates from a human donor with multiple sclerosis. Sequenced: CD8+ T cells from PBMCs. The chain recombines TRBV29-1 with TRBJ2-2; TRBD2 might be the D (6 bases). The CDR3 spells CSADAGTPNTGELFF. The CDR3 nucleotides read TGCAGCGCTGACGCGGGGACTCCGAACACCGGGGAGCTGTTTTTT.